The rows below give T cell receptor beta chains drawn from one sample of a study of quantifying T cell responses using KT2 cells. One entry per CDR3 protein results from TCRdb running MiXCR on the UMI-ligation and nested PCR reads. The sample consists of around 56,000 distinct CDR3 sequences, roughly an eighth of them appearing once. The sequenced sample was PBMCs spiked with cells of the T cell clone KT2. These receptors were collected from a human donor. CDR3s include the opening cysteine and the closing phenylalanine or tryptophan. The D gene is left open where the match is weak. A row's size may be missing; if present it is once, few, many or a size class.

-	TRBJ2-7	few	TRBV6-1	TGTGCCAGCAGCGTTGACACCGGGTATTACGAGCAGTACTTC	CASSVDTGYYEQYF
-	TRBJ2-4	-	TRBV6-6	TGTGCCAGCAGTTTCGCGACTGGGAGGATTACAAACATTCAGTACTTC	CASSFATGRITNIQYF
TRBD2	TRBJ2-1	many	TRBV4-3	TGCGCCAGCAGCCAAGATGTTAGCGGGAGCTACAATGAGCAGTTCTTC	CASSQDVSGSYNEQFF
-	TRBJ1-1	-	TRBV6-1	TGTGCCAGCAGGAAGGGATTATCCACTGAAGCTTTCTTT	CASRKGLSTEAFF
-	TRBJ2-3	few	TRBV29-1	TGCAGCGCCGAGTCGGAGGGGCACACAGATACGCAGTATTTT	CSAESEGHTDTQYF
-	TRBJ1-5	many	TRBV12-3/TRBV12-4	TGTGCCAGCAGTTTGCGAAATCAGCCCCAGCATTTT	CASSLRNQPQHF
TRBD2	TRBJ2-1	medium-sized	TRBV12-3/TRBV12-4	TGTGCCAGCAGTCTGCTAGCGGGAGGGCCTAGGGGGGAGCAGTTCTTC	CASSLLAGGPRGEQFF
TRBD1	TRBJ2-7	few	TRBV6-1	TGTGCCAGCAGTGAATTCCTACAAGACAGGGAGTACGAGCAGTACTTC	CASSEFLQDREYEQYF
TRBD1	TRBJ2-5	few	TRBV20-1	TGCAGTGCTAGAGATTTGTTTAGGGACAGGGAAGAGACCCAGTACTTC	CSARDLFRDREETQYF
TRBD2	TRBJ2-3	many	TRBV29-1	TGCAGCGTTGAGTTTAGCGGGAGGGCCGCGGATACGCAGTATTTT	CSVEFSGRAADTQYF